This T cell receptor beta chain was recovered during a study of blood T cell repertoires in COVID-19. CDR3 length: 12 residues. The V and J ends lost 1 base and 11 bases respectively, with 12 bases between them. Germline values: CDR1 SNHLY, CDR2 FYNNEI. The repertoire was sequenced with immunoSEQ multiplex PCR; TCRdb's copy has only in-frame clones and lacks some. The sample holds about 20,000 clones, approximately 79% seen once. This TCR was recovered from a man at least 80 years old with acute or convalescent COVID-19. Sequencing was carried out using peripheral blood. The V and J genes are TRBV2 and TRBJ2-7; D unresolved. Written as DNA, the CDR3 is TGTGCCAGCAGTGAAGGGAGAGGTACCGAGTACTTC. This translates into CASSEGRGTEYF. The complete variable domain, with remaining parts taken from reference TRBV2 and TRBJ2-7, reads EPEVTQTPSHQVTQMGQEVILRCVPISNHLYFYWYRQILGQKVEFLVSFYNNEISEKSEIFDDQFSVERPDGSNFTLKIRSTKLEDSAMYFCASSEGRGTEYFGPGTRLTVT.